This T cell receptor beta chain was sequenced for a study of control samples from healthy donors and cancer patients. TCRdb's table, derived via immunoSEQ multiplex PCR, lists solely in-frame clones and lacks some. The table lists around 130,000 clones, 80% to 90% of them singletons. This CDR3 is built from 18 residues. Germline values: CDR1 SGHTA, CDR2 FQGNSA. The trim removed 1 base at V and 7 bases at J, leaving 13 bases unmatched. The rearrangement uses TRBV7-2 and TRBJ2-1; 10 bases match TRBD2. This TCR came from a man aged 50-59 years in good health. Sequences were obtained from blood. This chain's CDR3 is CASSLDTPSGGGRNEQFF. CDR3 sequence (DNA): TGTGCCAGCAGCTTAGACACCCCCAGCGGGGGGGGGAGGAATGAGCAGTTCTTC. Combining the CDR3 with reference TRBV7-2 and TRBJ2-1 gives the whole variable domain GAGVSQSPSNKVTEKGKDVELRCDPISGHTALYWYRQSLGQGLEFLIYFQGNSAPDKSGLPSDRFSAERTGGSVSTLTIQRTQQEDSAVYLCASSLDTPSGGGRNEQFFGPGTRLTVL.